This entry is about one T cell receptor beta chain. No cognate antigen has been identified for it. Per-base qualities were not stored, and no clone one base away is much larger. TCRbeta CDR3 regions were amplified from genomic DNA by means of the immunoSEQ Assay, a bias-controlled multiplex PCR. In the paper's pipeline: The number of nucleated cells in each sample was estimated from the amplification of reference gene primers within the assay. To quantify the absolute abundance of each unique TCRbeta CDR3 rearrangement, sequence reads were collapsed and filtered. For each sample, productive Simpson clonality was calculated as the square root of Simpson's diversity index across productive rearrangements. As stored in TCRdb, this immuneACCESS dataset retains in-frame rearrangements with V and J assigned. A fraction of the clones does not appear; measured against another copy, unresolved V genes explain less than half of the discrepancy, and the remainder lacks a known reason. Clone size and V and J calls were adopted from that table, with D and trimming inferred from the DNA. The sample profile shows around 160,000 clones; about 88% of them were found once. Around 0.99% of the sample goes to the ten largest clones.

The data originate from a study of blood T cell repertoires in COVID-19 (dated by TCRdb to the early 2020s). Looking at the study overall: Collaborator samples came from the United States, Italy and Spain and covered acute and convalescent phases of COVID-19. The material from the prospective study consisted of cDNA or gDNA derived from T cells, B-cell-depleted T cells, or PBMCs. Subjects who had been exposed to COVID-19, were actively infected with it, or had recovered from it provided the deeply sampled blood TCRbeta repertoires that made up the dataset. The repertoires were released in a freely available public database intended as a resource for research on the immune response to SARS-CoV-2. Samples came from the ongoing ImmuneRACE study (first 160 participants) plus 1,254 subjects from 6 global collaborators. Sample metadata almost always included a de-identified subject ID, COVID-19 status, age in years and sex. Where available, HLA class I and class II types were obtained from metadata supplied by the sample provider rather than from assay-based typing.

The CDR3 runs 15 amino acids, cysteine and phenylalanine included. CDR3 DNA is the only sequence kept; it has 45 bases, read in frame from the first base. Clipping removes 5 bases from V and 3 bases from J, with 2 as the unmatched junction base count. According to the germline V gene, CDR1 reads KGHDR and CDR2 reads SFDVKD. Collaborating institutions collected whole blood in K2EDTA tubes following their own protocols. Collaborator samples were shipped for TCRbeta analysis as frozen whole blood, isolated PBMCs, or DNA extracted from either sample type. What the study reported, not specific to this receptor: The amount of clinical and demographic metadata varied by source and participant and was provided uncurated.

The chain employs TRBV24-1 and TRBJ2-1; TRBD2 fits 11 bases in the junction. This receptor was taken from a man aged 18 to 35 with acute or convalescent COVID-19. Input material: peripheral blood. The nucleotide sequence is TGTGCCACCAGTGCTAGCGGGGGGATCTACAATGAGCAGTTCTTC. The encoded protein is CATSASGGIYNEQFF.